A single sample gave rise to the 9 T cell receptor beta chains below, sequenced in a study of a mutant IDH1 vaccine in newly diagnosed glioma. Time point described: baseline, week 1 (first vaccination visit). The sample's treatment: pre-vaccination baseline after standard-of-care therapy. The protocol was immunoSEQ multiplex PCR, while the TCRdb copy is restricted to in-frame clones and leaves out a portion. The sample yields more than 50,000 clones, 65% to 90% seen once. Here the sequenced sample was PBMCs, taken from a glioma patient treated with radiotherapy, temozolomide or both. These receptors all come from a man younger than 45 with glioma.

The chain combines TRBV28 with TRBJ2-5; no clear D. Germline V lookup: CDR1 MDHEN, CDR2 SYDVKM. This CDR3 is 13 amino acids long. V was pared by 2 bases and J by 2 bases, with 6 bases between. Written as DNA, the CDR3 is TGTGCCAGCAGTTTAAACCTTCAAGAGACCCAGTACTTC. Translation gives CASSLNLQETQYF.

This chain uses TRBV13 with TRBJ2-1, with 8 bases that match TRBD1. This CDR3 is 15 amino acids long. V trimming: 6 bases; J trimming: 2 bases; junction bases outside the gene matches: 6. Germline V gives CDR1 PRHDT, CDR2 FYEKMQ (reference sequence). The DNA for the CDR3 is TGTGCCAGCAGAAAAACAGGGGGACCCTACAATGAGCAGTTCTTC. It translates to CASRKTGGPYNEQFF. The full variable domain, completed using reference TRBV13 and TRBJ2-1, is AAGVIQSPRHLIKEKRETATLKCYPIPRHDTVYWYQQGPGQDPQFLISFYEKMQSDKGSIPDRFSAQQFSDYHSELNMSSLELGDSALYFCASRKTGGPYNEQFFGPGTRLTVL.

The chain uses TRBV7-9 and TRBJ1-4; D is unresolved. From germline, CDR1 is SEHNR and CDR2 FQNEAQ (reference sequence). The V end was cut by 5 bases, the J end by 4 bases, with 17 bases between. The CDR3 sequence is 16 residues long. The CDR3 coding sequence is TGTGCCAGCAGCGCTCAGCCGGGTGGCGTTAATGAAAAACTGTTTTTT. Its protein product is CASSAQPGGVNEKLFF.

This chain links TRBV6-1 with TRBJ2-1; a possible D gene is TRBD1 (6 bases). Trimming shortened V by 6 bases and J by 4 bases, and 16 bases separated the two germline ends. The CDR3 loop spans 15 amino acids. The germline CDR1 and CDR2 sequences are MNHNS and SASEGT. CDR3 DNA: TGTGCCAGCAGCCTGGACAGTTCAACGTACAATGAGCAGTTCTTC. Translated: CASSLDSSTYNEQFF.

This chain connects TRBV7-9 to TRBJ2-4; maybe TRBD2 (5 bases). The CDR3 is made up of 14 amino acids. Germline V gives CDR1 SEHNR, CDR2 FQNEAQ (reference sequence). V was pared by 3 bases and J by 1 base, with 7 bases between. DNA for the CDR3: TGTGCCAGCAGCTTCGGGAAGGCCAAAAACATTCAGTACTTC. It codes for CASSFGKAKNIQYF.

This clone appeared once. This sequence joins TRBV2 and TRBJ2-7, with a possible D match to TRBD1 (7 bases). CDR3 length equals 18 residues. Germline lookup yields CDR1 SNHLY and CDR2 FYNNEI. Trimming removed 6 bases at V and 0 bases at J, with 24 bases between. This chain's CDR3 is CASRTSGQRAFSSYEQYF. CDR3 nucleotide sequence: TGTGCCAGCAGGACATCGGGACAGCGGGCTTTTAGCTCCTACGAGCAGTACTTC.

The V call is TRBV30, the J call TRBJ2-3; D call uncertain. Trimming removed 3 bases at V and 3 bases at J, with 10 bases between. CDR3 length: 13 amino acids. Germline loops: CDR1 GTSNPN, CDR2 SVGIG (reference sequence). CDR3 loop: CAWRVHATDTQYF. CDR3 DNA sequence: TGTGCCTGGAGGGTTCATGCTACAGATACGCAGTATTTT.

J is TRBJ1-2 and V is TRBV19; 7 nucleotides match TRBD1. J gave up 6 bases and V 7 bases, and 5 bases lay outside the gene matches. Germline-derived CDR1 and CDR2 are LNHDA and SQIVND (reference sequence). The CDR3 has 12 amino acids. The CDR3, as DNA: TGTGCCAGTACGACAGGGCTCCATGGCTACACCTTC. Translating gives CASTTGLHGYTF.

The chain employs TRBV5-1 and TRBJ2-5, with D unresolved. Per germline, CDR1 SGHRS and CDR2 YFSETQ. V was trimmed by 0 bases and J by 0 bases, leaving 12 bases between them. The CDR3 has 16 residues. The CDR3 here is CASSLGSRSNQETQYF. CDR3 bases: TGCGCCAGCAGCTTGGGGTCCAGGTCGAACCAAGAGACCCAGTACTTC.